The TCR beta chain under discussion was sequenced for a study of response to subunit inactivated influenza vaccine. This CDR3 has 14 residues. The trim removed 5 bases at V and 11 bases at J, leaving 14 bases unmatched. Each CDR3 protein is one row after TCRdb ran MiXCR on the RT-PCR reads. The table shows 630,000 or so distinct CDR3 sequences, with 15% to 17% occurring only once. This clonotype was observed a few times. The sequenced sample was PBMCs from blood, obtained 11 to 12 days after vaccination. This sequence originates from a man aged 50-60 years who received an inactivated influenza vaccine. V is TRBV12-3 or TRBV12-4 and J is TRBJ1-1, with 7 bases lining up with TRBD1. The CDR3 nucleotides are TGTGCCAGCAGTCTGGGGACAGCGACCGTGAAGGCTTTCTTT. Its protein product is CASSLGTATVKAFF.